This TCR beta chain derives from a study of beta chain features in type 1 diabetes. Overall study: Comparable age, gender and cell yields were observed in patients relative to healthy donors. Findings of the study overall: The VDJ junctions of type 1 diabetes patients carried fewer insertions and more deletions. Shorter templates might be favored by PCR, and equally so in patients and in controls.

This clone was recorded a few times. Its specificity is unknown. Germline V gene sequence: CDR1 MNHNY, CDR2 SVGAGI (reference sequence). The V segment lost 5 bases and the J segment 6 bases; nucleotides outside the gene matches: 4. CDR3 size: 13 residues. Reverse transcription of all isolated RNA meant that expressed TCRB transcripts were sequenced. Method: immunoSEQ multiplex PCR; TCRdb's copy keeps in-frame clones and lacks some. The table shows 130,000 to 150,000 clones, with under 60% occurring only once. Sequences were obtained from Tregs from blood. This TCR was sampled from a man aged 18 to 29 in good health. The V gene is TRBV6-6, the J gene TRBJ1-2; 9 nucleotides line up with TRBD1. The CDR3 spells CASSGGQGNGYTF. The CDR3 nucleotides are TGTGCCAGCAGTGGGGGACAGGGTAATGGCTACACCTTC.